This TCR beta chain was identified during a study of a mutant IDH1 vaccine in newly diagnosed glioma. Study in general: There were roughly 62% males and roughly 40% females among treated patients, whose mean age was roughly 40 years.

The V and J ends lost 8 bases and 0 bases respectively, with 11 bases between them. This CDR3 region has 14 residues. Germline V CDR1 and CDR2: MNHNS, SASEGT. Sequenced by immunoSEQ multiplex PCR; TCRdb stores in-frame clones only, minus some. The table has about 59,000 clones, about 91% seen once. The time point was: baseline, week 1 (first vaccination visit). Stated treatment: pre-vaccination baseline after standard-of-care therapy. This clonotype was obtained from a man aged 45 to 65 with glioma. The chain has TRBV6-1 and TRBJ1-3; D is unclear. The sample here was PBMCs, taken from a glioma patient treated with radiotherapy, temozolomide or both. This chain's CDR3 is CASVGTSSGNTIYF. The CDR3 bases are TGTGCCAGCGTCGGTACGAGCTCTGGAAACACCATATATTTT.